What follows is one T cell receptor (beta chain) and its context. The antigen is undetermined. This sample was included in a study of OX40 agonist ivuxolimab in advanced cancers. Study as a whole: A mean age of roughly 62 years, range about 23 to 90, was recorded, and roughly 83% were male. Prior anti-PD-1, anti-PD-L1 or anti-CTLA-4 therapy was allowed; around 40% had some. Overall study results and limits: At 0.1 to 3.0 mg/kg, CD4+ and CD8+ blood T cells expanded clonally by week 6.

The CDR3 spans 15 residues. V gave up 6 bases and J gave up 1 base, with 15 bases separating them. CDR1 KGHSY and CDR2 FQNENV come from the germline V gene. The assay was immunoSEQ multiplex PCR, and TCRdb's table has in-frame clones only and misses some. The table has about 21,000 clones, 84% seen once. The chain is built from TRBV16 and TRBJ1-1; TRBD1 is a possible D gene (5 bases). Sequenced here: CD4+ or CD8+ T cells sorted from blood, sampled in a trial of the OX40 agonist ivuxolimab. This clonotype was sampled from an adult with an advanced solid tumor such as melanoma, head and neck, liver or kidney cancer. This CDR3 reads CASSYRSHPNTEAFF. The CDR3 coding sequence is TGTGCCAGCAGTTACAGGTCACACCCGAACACTGAAGCTTTCTTT.